This TCR beta chain was recovered during a study of shared clonotypes between healthy human individuals. Selected positively for CCR7 and CD45RO-negative, naive CD8 cells excluded terminally differentiated effector memory CD45RA+ cells. CDR1 is MNHEY and CDR2 is SMNVEV in the germline V gene (reference sequence). The CDR3 totals 13 residues. V was cut by 6 bases and J by 5 bases, with 11 bases left in between. Only in-frame clones appear in the TCRdb table, and some are missing; sequencing was by immunoSEQ multiplex PCR. The sample shows approximately 600,000 clones, approximately 96% of them seen only once.

Input material: naive CD8+ T cells sorted from blood. The J gene is TRBJ1-5, the V gene TRBV27; D is perhaps TRBD1 (6 bases). The TCR comes from a woman in her twenties or thirties in good health. In DNA, the CDR3 is TGTGCCAGCAGCGGGGGGCCATATCAGCCCCAGCATTTT. Protein: CASSGGPYQPQHF.